This T cell receptor beta chain originates from a study of response to subunit inactivated influenza vaccine. Germline trimming cut 5 bases from V and 4 bases from J; bases unmatched to any gene: 7. The CDR3 contains 14 residues. Per the germline V gene, CDR1 is SGHTA and CDR2 is FQGNSA. MiXCR, applied by TCRdb to the RT-PCR reads, yields one record per CDR3 protein. The data hold approximately 500,000 distinct CDR3 sequences, with roughly 25% observed a single time. This clonotype has just a few counts. The data were also submitted as part of a second study, on T cells expressing NK-cell markers. As that report states: Synthesis of TCR beta cDNA relied on 5'RACE template switching carrying UMIs. Researchers got TCR beta repertoires out of sorted CD3+CD56+NKG2C+, CD3+CD56+NKG2C- and CD3+CD56-NKG2C+ T cells.

The origin of this receptor is a man aged 50 to 59 who received an inactivated influenza vaccine. This chain connects TRBV7-2 to TRBJ1-1, with 7 bases matching TRBD1. Sequenced here: CD4+ T cells sorted from PBMCs, sampled 11 to 12 days after vaccination. CDR3 coding DNA: TGTGCCAGCAGCCCGCAGACAGGGATCACTGAAGCTTTCTTT. This codes for CASSPQTGITEAFF.